The text below deals with one T cell receptor (beta chain). Per germline, CDR1 SGHVS and CDR2 FQNEAQ. This CDR3 region has 13 residues. Trimming took 8 bases from V and 1 from J, leaving 12 bases between them. Two negative PCRs, clearance, or symptom resolution characterized the recovered Cohort 3 donors. This entry belongs to a study of blood T cell repertoires in COVID-19. The protocol was immunoSEQ multiplex PCR, while the TCRdb copy is restricted to in-frame clones and leaves out a portion. The sample has more than 400,000 clones, around 91% seen once. Sample: PBMCs or T cells enriched from blood (not recorded which). The clonotype was recovered from a man younger than 35 who had recovered from COVID-19. The chain is built from TRBV7-8 and TRBJ2-7, with D possibly TRBD2 on 6 matching bases. The CDR3 here is CASSRDFSYEQYF. CDR3 sequence (DNA): TGTGCCAGCTCCCGGGACTTTTCCTACGAGCAGTACTTC.